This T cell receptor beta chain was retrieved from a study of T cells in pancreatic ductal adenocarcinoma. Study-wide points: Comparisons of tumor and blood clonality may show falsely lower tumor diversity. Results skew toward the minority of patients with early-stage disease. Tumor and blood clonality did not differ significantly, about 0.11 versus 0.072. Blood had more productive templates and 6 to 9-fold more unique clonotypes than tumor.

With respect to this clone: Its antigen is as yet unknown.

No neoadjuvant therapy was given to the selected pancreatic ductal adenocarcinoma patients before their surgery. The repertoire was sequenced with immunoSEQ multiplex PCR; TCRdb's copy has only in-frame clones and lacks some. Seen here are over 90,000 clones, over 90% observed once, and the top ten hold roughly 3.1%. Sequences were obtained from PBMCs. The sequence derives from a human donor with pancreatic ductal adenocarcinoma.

CDR3 sequence: CASSRGGRTNTGELFF. The CDR3 bases are TGTGCCAGCAGCAGGGGGGGACGGACGAACACCGGGGAGCTGTTTTTT. The chain employs TRBV7-9 and TRBJ2-2; D is possibly TRBD2 (7 bases). V lost 5 bases and J 0 bases, leaving 13 bases between the germline ends. The CDR3 length is 16 residues. The V gene's germline CDR1 is SEHNR and CDR2 FQNEAQ (reference sequence).